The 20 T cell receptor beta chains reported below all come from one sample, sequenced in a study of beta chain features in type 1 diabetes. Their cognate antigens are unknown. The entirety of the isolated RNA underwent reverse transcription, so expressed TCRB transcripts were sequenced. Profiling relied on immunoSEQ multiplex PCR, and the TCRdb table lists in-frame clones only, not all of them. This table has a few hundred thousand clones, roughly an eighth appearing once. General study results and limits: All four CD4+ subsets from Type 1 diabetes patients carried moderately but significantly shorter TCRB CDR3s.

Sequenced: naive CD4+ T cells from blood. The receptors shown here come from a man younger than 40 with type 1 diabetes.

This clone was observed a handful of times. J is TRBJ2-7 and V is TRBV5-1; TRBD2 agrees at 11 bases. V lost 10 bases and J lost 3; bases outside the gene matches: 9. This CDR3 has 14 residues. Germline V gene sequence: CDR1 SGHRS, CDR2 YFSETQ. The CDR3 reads CAGRGLAANYEQYF. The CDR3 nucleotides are TGCGCCGGAAGGGGACTAGCGGCAAACTACGAGCAGTACTTC.

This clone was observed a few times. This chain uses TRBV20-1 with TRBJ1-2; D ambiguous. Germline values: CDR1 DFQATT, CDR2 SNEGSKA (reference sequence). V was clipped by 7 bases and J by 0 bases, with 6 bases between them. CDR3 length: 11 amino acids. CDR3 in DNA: TGCAGTGTTAACACTAACTATGGCTACACCTTC. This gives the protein CSVNTNYGYTF.

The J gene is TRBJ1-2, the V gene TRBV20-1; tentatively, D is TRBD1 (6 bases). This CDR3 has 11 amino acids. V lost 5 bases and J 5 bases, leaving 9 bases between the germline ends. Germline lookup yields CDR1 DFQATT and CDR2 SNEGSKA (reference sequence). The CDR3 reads CSAYREYGYTF. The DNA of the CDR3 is TGCAGTGCTTACAGGGAGTATGGCTACACCTTC.

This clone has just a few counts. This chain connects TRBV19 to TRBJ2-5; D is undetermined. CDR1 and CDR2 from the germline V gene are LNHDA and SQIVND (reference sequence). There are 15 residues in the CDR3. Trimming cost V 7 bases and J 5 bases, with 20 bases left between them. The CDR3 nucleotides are TGTGCCAGTAAAGATGGCCGCCACCGGCGGGAGACCCAGTACTTC. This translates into CASKDGRHRRETQYF.

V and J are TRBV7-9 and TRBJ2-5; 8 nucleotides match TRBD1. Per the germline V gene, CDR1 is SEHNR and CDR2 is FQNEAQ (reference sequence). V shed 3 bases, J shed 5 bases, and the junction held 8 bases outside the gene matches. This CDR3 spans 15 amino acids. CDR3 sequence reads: CASSFPQGAVETQYF. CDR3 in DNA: TGTGCCAGCAGCTTTCCCCAGGGGGCTGTGGAGACCCAGTACTTC.

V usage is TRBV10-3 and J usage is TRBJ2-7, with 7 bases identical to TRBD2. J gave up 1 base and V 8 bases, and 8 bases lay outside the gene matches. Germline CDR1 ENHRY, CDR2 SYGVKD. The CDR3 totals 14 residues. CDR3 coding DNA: TGTGCCATCTCCCGGGCTAGCGGTTCCTACGAGCAGTACTTC. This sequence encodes CAISRASGSYEQYF.

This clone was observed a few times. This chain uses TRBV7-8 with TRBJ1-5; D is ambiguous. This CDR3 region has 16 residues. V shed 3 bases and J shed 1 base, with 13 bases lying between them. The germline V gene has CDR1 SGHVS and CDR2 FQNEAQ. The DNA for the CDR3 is TGTGCCAGCAGCTTCGGCGGCGCCGGGAGCAATCAGCCCCAGCATTTT. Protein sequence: CASSFGGAGSNQPQHF.

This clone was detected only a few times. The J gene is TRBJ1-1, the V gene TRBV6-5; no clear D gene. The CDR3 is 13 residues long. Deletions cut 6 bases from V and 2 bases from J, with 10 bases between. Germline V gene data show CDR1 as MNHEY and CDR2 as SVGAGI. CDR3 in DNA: TGTGCCAGCAGCGAGGTAGCTAACACTGAAGCTTTCTTT. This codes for CASSEVANTEAFF.

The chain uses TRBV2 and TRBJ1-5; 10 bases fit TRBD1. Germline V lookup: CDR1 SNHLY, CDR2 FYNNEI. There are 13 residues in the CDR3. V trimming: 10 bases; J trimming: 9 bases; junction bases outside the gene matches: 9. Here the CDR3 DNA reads TGTGCCACCAAGGACAGGGGGACTTCGCCCCAGCATTTT. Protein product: CATKDRGTSPQHF.

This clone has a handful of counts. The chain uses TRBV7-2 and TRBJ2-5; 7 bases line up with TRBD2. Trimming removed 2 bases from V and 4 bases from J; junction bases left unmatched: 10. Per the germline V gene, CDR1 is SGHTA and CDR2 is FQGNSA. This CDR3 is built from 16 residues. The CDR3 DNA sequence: TGTGCCAGCAGCTTAATGTCCGGGAGGTTCGTAGAGACCCAGTACTTC. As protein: CASSLMSGRFVETQYF. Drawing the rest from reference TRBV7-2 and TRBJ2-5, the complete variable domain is GAGVSQSPSNKVTEKGKDVELRCDPISGHTALYWYRQSLGQGLEFLIYFQGNSAPDKSGLPSDRFSAERTGGSVSTLTIQRTQQEDSAVYLCASSLMSGRFVETQYFGPGTRLLVL.

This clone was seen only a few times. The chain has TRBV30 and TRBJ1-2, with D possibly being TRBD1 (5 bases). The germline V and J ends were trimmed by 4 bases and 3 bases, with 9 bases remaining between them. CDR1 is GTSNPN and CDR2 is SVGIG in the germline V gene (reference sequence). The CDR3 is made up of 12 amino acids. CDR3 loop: CAWTRVDYGYTF. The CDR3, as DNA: TGTGCCTGGACCAGGGTAGACTATGGCTACACCTTC.

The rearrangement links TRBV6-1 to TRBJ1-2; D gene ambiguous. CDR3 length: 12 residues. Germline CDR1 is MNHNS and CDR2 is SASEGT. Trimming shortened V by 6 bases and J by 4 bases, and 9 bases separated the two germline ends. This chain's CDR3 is CASRSGFYGYTF. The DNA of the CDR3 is TGTGCCAGCAGGAGTGGTTTCTATGGCTACACCTTC.

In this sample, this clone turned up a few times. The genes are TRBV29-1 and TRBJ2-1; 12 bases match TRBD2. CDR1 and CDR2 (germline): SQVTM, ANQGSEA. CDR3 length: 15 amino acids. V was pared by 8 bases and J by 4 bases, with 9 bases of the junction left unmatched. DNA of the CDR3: TGCAGCTCGGGACTAGCGGGCACCATATACAATGAGCAGTTCTTC. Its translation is CSSGLAGTIYNEQFF.

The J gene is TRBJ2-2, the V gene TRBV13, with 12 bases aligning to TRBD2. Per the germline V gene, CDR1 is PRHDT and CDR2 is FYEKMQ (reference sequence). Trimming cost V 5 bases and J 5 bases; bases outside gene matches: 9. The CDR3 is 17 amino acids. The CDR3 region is CASSKRLAGVSTGELFF. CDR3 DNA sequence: TGTGCCAGCAGCAAAAGACTAGCGGGAGTTTCTACCGGGGAGCTGTTTTTT.

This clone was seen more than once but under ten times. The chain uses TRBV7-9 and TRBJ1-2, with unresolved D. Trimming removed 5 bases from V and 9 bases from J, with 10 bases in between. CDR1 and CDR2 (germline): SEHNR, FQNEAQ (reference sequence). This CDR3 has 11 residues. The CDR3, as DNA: TGTGCCAGCAGCCTTTTGTATAGCTACACCTTC. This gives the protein CASSLLYSYTF.

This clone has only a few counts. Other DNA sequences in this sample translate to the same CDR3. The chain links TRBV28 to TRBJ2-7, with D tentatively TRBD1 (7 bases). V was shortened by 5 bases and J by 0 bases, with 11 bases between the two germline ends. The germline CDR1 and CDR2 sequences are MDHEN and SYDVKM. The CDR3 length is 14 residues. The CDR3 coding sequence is TGTGCCAGCAGTCCAGGGGGGTCCTCCTACGAGCAGTACTTC. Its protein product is CASSPGGSSYEQYF.

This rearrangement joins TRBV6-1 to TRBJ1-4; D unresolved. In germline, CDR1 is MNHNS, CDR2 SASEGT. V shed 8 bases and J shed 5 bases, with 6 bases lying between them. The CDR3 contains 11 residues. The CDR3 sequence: CASLSNEKLFF. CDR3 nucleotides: TGTGCCAGCTTATCCAATGAAAAACTGTTTTTT.

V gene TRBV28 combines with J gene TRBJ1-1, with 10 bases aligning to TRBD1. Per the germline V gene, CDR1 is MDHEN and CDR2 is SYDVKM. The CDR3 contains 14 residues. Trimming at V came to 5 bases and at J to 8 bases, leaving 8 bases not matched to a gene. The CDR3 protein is CASSARTGGWEAFF. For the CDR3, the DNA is TGTGCCAGCAGTGCCCGGACAGGGGGTTGGGAAGCTTTCTTT.

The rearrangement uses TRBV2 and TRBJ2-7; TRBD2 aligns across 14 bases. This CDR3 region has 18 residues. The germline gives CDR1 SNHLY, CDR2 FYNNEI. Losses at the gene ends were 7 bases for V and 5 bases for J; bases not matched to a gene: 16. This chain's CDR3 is CASTGTSGRGRPAHEQYF. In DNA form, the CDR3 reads TGTGCCAGCACCGGGACTAGCGGGAGAGGTCGACCTGCCCACGAGCAGTACTTC.

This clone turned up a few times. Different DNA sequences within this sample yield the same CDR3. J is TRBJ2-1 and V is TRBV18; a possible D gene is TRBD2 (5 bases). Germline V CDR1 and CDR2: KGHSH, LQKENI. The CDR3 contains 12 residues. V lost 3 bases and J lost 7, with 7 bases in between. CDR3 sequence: CASSPRENEQFF. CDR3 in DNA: TGTGCCAGCTCACCTCGGGAAAATGAGCAGTTCTTC.